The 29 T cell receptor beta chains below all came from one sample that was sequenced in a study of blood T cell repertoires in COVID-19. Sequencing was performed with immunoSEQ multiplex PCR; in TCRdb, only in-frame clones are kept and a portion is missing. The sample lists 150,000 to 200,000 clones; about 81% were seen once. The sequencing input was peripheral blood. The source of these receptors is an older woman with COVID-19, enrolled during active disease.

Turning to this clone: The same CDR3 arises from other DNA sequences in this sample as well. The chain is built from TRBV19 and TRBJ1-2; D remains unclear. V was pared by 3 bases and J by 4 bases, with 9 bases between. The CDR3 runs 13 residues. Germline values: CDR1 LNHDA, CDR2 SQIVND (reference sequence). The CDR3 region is CASSIPGFYGYTF. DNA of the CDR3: TGTGCCAGTAGTATCCCGGGATTCTATGGCTACACCTTC.

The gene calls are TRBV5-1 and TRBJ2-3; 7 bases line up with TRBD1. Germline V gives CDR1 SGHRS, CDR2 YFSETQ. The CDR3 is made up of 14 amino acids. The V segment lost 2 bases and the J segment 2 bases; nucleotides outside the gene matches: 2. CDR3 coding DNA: TGCGCCAGCAGCTTTACAGGGGTCACAGATACGCAGTATTTT. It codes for CASSFTGVTDTQYF. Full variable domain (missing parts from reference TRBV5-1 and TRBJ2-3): KAGVTQTPRYLIKTRGQQVTLSCSPISGHRSVSWYQQTPGQGLQFLFEYFSETQRNKGNFPGRFSGRQFSNSRSEMNVSTLELGDSALYLCASSFTGVTDTQYFGPGTRLTVL.

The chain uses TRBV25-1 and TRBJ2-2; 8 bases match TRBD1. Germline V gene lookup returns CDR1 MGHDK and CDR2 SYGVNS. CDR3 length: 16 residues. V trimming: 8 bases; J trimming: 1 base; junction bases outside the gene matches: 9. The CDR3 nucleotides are TGTGCCAGCCGTAGACAGGGGAGTATGAACACCGGGGAGCTGTTTTTT. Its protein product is CASRRQGSMNTGELFF.

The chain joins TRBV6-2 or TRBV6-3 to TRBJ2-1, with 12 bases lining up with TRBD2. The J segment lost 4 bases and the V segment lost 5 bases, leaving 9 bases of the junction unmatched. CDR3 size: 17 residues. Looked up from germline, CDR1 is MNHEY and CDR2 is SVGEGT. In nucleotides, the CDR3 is TGTGCCAGCAGTATAGGACTAGCGGGATCAGTTTACAATGAGCAGTTCTTC. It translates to CASSIGLAGSVYNEQFF.

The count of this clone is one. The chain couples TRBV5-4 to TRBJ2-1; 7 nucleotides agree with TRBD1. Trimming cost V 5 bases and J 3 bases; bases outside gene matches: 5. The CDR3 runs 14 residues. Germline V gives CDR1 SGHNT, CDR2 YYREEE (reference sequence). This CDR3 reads CASSPGTVYNEQFF. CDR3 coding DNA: TGTGCCAGCAGTCCCGGGACAGTCTACAATGAGCAGTTCTTC. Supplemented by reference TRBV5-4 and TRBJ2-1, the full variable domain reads ETGVTQSPTHLIKTRGQQVTLRCSSQSGHNTVSWYQQALGQGPQFIFQYYREEENGRGNFPPRFSGLQFPNYSSELNVNALELDDSALYLCASSPGTVYNEQFFGPGTRLTVL.

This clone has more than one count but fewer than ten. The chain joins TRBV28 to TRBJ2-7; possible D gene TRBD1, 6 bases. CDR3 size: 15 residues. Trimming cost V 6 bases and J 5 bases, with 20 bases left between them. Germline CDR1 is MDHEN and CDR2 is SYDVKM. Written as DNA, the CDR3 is TGTGCCAGCAGCCCAACAGGGTCCGTCGGGGACGAGCAGTACTTC. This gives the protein CASSPTGSVGDEQYF.

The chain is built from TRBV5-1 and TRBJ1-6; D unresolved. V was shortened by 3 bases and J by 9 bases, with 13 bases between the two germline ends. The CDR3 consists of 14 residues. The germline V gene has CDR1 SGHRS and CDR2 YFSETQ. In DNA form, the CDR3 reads TGCGCCAGCAGCTCTGGCGTCTCGGGTTCACCCCTCCACTTT. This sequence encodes CASSSGVSGSPLHF. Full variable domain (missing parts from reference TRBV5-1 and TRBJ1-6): KAGVTQTPRYLIKTRGQQVTLSCSPISGHRSVSWYQQTPGQGLQFLFEYFSETQRNKGNFPGRFSGRQFSNSRSEMNVSTLELGDSALYLCASSSGVSGSPLHFGNGTRLTVT.

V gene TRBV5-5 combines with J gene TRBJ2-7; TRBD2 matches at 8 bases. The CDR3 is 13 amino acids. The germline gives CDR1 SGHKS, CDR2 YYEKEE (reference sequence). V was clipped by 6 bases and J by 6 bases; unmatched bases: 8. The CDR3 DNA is TGTGCCAGCAACGGACTAGCAAGCGGCGAGCAGTACGTC. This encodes CASNGLASGEQYV.

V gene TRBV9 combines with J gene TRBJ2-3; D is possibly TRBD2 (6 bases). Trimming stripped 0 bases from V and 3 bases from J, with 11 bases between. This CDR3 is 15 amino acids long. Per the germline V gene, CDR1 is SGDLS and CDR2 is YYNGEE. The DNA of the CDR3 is TGTGCCAGCAGCGTAGGGCCCGGGGGAACAGATACGCAGTATTTT. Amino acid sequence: CASSVGPGGTDTQYF.

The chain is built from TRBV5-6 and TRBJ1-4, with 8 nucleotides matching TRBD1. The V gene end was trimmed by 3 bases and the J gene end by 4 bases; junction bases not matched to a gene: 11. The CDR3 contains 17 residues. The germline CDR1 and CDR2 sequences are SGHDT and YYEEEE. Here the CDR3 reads CASSSRPGQVFNEKLFF. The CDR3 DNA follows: TGTGCCAGCAGCTCCAGGCCGGGACAGGTCTTTAATGAAAAACTGTTTTTT.

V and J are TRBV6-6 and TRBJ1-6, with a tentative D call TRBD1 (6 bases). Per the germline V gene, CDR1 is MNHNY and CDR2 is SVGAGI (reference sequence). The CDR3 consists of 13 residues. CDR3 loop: CAGRGGDNSPLHF. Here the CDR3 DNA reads TGTGCGGGAAGAGGGGGGGATAATTCACCCCTCCACTTT.

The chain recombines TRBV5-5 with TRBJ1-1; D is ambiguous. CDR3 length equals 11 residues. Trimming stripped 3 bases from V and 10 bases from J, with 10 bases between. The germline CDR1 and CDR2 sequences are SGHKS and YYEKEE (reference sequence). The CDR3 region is CASSSQIGAFF. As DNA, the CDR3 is TGTGCCAGCAGCTCCCAAATCGGAGCTTTCTTT. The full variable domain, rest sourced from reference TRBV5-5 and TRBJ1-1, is DAGVTQSPTHLIKTRGQQVTLRCSPISGHKSVSWYQQVLGQGPQFIFQYYEKEERGRGNFPDRFSARQFPNYSSELNVNALLLGDSALYLCASSSQIGAFFGQGTRLTVV.

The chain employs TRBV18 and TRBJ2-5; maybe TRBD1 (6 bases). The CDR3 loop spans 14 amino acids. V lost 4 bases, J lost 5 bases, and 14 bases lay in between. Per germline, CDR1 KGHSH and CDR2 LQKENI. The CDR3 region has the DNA TGTGCCAGCTCACTCGACAACAGGGAGGAGACCCAGTACTTC. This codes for CASSLDNREETQYF.

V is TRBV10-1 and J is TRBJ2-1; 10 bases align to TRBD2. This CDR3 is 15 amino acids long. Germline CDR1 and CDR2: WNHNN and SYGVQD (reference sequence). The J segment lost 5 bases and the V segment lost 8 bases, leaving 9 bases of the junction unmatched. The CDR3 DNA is TGCGCCAGCCCTCAAGGACTAGCGGAACACAATGAGCAGTTCTTC. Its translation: CASPQGLAEHNEQFF.

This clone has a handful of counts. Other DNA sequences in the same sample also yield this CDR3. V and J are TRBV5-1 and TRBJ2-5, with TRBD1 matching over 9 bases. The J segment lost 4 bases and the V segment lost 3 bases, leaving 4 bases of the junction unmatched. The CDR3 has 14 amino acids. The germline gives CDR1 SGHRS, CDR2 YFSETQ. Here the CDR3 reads CASSWADRGETQYF. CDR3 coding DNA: TGCGCCAGCAGCTGGGCGGACAGGGGAGAGACCCAGTACTTC.

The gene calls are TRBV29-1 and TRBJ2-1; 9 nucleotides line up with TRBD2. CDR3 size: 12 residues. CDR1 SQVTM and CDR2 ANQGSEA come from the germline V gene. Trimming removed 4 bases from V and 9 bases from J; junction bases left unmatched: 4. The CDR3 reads CSVATSGGEQFF. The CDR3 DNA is TGCAGCGTTGCGACTAGCGGTGGTGAGCAGTTCTTC.

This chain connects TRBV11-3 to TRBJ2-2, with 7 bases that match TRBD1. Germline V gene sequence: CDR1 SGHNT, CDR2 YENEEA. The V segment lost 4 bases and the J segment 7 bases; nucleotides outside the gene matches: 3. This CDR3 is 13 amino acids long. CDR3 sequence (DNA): TGTGCCAGCAGCTCCCAGGGGGACGGGGAGCTGTTTTTT. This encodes CASSSQGDGELFF.

Here the CDR3 reads CASGLADRINYGYTF. As DNA, the CDR3 is TGTGCTAGTGGTTTGGCGGACAGGATTAACTATGGCTACACCTTC. The gene calls are TRBV12-5 and TRBJ1-2; 7 positions agree with TRBD1. V dropped 1 base and J dropped 1; count of bases not matched to a gene: 3. Per the germline V gene, CDR1 is LGHNT and CDR2 is FRNRAP. The CDR3 is made up of 15 amino acids.

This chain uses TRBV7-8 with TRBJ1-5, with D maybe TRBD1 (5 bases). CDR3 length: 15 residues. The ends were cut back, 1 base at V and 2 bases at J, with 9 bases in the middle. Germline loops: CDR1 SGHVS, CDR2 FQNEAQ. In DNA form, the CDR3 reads TGTGCCAGCAGCTTAGGGCTGGGGCGCAATCAGCCCCAGCATTTT. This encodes CASSLGLGRNQPQHF.

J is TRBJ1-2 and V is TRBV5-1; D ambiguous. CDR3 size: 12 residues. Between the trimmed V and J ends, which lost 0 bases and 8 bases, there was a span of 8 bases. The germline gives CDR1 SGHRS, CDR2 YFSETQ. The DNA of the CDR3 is TGCGCCAGCAGCTTGGACACCCTCGGCTACACCTTC. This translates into CASSLDTLGYTF. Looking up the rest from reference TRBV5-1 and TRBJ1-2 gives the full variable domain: KAGVTQTPRYLIKTRGQQVTLSCSPISGHRSVSWYQQTPGQGLQFLFEYFSETQRNKGNFPGRFSGRQFSNSRSEMNVSTLELGDSALYLCASSLDTLGYTFGSGTRLTVV.

The CDR3 DNA follows: TGTGCCAGCAGCCAATCGTCCTACAGGGGATCTGAAGCTTTCTTT. Translated, it gives CASSQSSYRGSEAFF. The V gene is TRBV7-3, the J gene TRBJ1-1; TRBD1 agrees at 7 bases. V was clipped by 5 bases and J by 6 bases; unmatched bases: 12. The CDR3 loop spans 15 amino acids. CDR1 is SGHTA and CDR2 is FQGTGA in the germline V gene.

The CDR3 is CASSIREKETQYF. DNA for the CDR3: TGTGCCAGCTCAATCCGGGAGAAAGAGACCCAGTACTTC. The chain couples TRBV18 to TRBJ2-5; D may be TRBD2 (6 bases). CDR1 and CDR2 (germline): KGHSH, LQKENI. The V and J ends lost 5 bases and 3 bases respectively, with 10 bases between them. The CDR3 sequence is 13 residues long.

In DNA, the CDR3 is TGTGCCAGCAGCGTAGTGGCAGGGGGCTCCCTTGGGAACACCGGGGAGCTGTTTTTT. Translation gives CASSVVAGGSLGNTGELFF. The chain couples TRBV9 to TRBJ2-2; TRBD1 matches at 8 bases. V was pared by 0 bases and J by 1 base, with 11 bases of the junction left unmatched. CDR3 length: 19 amino acids. Germline lookup yields CDR1 SGDLS and CDR2 YYNGEE.

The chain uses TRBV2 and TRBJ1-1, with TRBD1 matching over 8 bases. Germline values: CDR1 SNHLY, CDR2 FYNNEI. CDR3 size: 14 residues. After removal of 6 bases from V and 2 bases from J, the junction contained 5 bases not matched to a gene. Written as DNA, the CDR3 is TGTGCCAGCAGCGGGGGACAGGTCAACACTGAAGCTTTCTTT. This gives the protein CASSGGQVNTEAFF.

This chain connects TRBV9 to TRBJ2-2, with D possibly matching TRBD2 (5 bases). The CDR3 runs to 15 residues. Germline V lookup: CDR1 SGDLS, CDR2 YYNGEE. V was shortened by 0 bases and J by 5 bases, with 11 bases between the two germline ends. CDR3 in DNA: TGTGCCAGCAGCGTAGGGCTAGCCGGGACCGGGGAGCTGTTTTTT. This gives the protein CASSVGLAGTGELFF.

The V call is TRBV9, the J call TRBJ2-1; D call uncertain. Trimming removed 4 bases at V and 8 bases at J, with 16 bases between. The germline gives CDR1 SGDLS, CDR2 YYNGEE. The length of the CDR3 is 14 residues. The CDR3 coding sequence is TGTGCCAGCAGCCCGCCTTTACTCCGGGATGAGCAGTTCTTC. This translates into CASSPPLLRDEQFF.

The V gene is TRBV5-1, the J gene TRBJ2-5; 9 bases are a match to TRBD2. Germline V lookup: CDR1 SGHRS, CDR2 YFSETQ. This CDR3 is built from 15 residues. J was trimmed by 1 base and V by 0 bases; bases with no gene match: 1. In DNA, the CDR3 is TGCGCCAGCAGCTTGGTAGCGGGGGCCCAAGAGACCCAGTACTTC. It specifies CASSLVAGAQETQYF.

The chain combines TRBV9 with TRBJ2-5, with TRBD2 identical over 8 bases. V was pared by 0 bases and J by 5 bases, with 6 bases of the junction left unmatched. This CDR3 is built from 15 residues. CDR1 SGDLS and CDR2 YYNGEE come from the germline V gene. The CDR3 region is CASSVDSGGLETQYF. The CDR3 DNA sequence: TGTGCCAGCAGCGTAGACAGCGGGGGTTTGGAGACCCAGTACTTC.

Written as DNA, the CDR3 is TGTGCCAGCAGTGGGGGGGTGTCAGAGACCCAGTACTTC. This translates into CASSGGVSETQYF. The chain uses TRBV2 and TRBJ2-5; D perhaps matches TRBD2 (6 bases). The CDR3 contains 13 residues. Per germline, CDR1 SNHLY and CDR2 FYNNEI. Trimming removed 4 bases from V and 4 bases from J, with 10 bases in between.